This T cell receptor (beta chain) was captured in a study of cytomegalovirus exposure and HLA in healthy donors. This clone was seen only once. Germline CDR1 GTSNPN, CDR2 SVGIG (reference sequence). There are 14 residues in the CDR3. V lost 2 bases to trimming and J lost 5 bases; unmatched junction nucleotides: 7. The PCR had 60 Vbeta and 13 Jbeta primers. Using immunoSEQ multiplex PCR, the repertoire was profiled, and TCRdb retains in-frame clones only, with some absent. This table holds approximately 130,000 clones, roughly 80% found once. Sequencing was performed on PBMCs. The clonotype originates from a woman under 30 in good health and CMV-seronegative. The rearrangement links TRBV30 to TRBJ2-5, with TRBD2 matching over 8 bases. The CDR3 loop reads CAWSPGLGSETQYF. CDR3 nucleotide sequence: TGTGCCTGGAGTCCGGGACTAGGATCGGAGACCCAGTACTTC.